These 20 T cell receptor beta chains share one sample of origin, sequenced in a study of control samples from healthy donors and cancer patients. Libraries were prepared by immunoSEQ multiplex PCR; TCRdb keeps only in-frame clonotypes and omits some of them. The data show some 140,000 clones, 90% to 95% seen once. The sequencing input was blood. The source is a man aged 35 to 55 in good health.

This chain's CDR3 is CASNGQGVQPNYGYTF. The CDR3 nucleotides are TGTGCCAGTAATGGGCAGGGGGTTCAACCTAACTATGGCTACACCTTC. The chain couples TRBV19 to TRBJ1-2; 7 nucleotides align to TRBD1. CDR3 length: 16 residues. Germline lookup yields CDR1 LNHDA and CDR2 SQIVND (reference sequence). The junction had 11 bases not matched to a gene; V was cut back by 7 bases and J by 0 bases. The entire variable domain, with the rest obtained from reference TRBV19 and TRBJ1-2, is as follows: DGGITQSPKYLFRKEGQNVTLSCEQNLNHDAMYWYRQDPGQGLRLIYYSQIVNDFQKGDIAEGYSVSREKKESFPLTVTSAQKNPTAFYLCASNGQGVQPNYGYTFGSGTRLTVV.

The rearrangement joins TRBV27 to TRBJ1-5; perhaps TRBD1 as D (6 bases). From germline, CDR1 is MNHEY and CDR2 SMNVEV (reference sequence). V was shortened by 4 bases and J by 7 bases, with 8 bases between the two germline ends. This CDR3 has 12 residues. Here the CDR3 reads CASSSGTQPQHF. The CDR3 region has the DNA TGTGCCAGCAGTTCTGGGACACAGCCCCAGCATTTT.

The rearrangement links TRBV6-6 to TRBJ1-4; a possible D gene is TRBD1 (5 bases). Per the germline V gene, CDR1 is MNHNY and CDR2 is SVGAGI (reference sequence). With 4 bases removed from V and 6 bases from J, the gap between germline ends came to 15 bases. CDR3 length equals 15 residues. Here the CDR3 DNA reads TGTGCCAGCAGTTCCCCCTTTGGGGGGTATGAAAAACTGTTTTTT. Amino acid sequence: CASSSPFGGYEKLFF.

About this clone itself: A much larger clone differs from this one at a single base, so this may be a read error. This rearrangement joins TRBV11-2 to TRBJ1-1; the D gene is possibly TRBD1 (5 bases). CDR1 and CDR2 from the germline V gene are SGHAT and FQNNGV. This CDR3 comprises 13 residues. The V and J ends lost 1 base and 4 bases respectively, with 7 bases between them. The CDR3 nucleotides are TGTGCCAGCAGCTTAGGACAGACCACTGAAGCTTTCTTT. Residues: CASSLGQTTEAFF.

The chain couples TRBV20-1 to TRBJ2-1; 8 nucleotides agree with TRBD1. The CDR3 extends over 15 amino acids. Germline CDR1 reads DFQATT; CDR2 reads SNEGSKA (reference sequence). Trimming cost V 5 bases and J 8 bases; bases outside gene matches: 14. The DNA of the CDR3 is TGCAGTGCTGGTGGACAGGGATTTTCGTTGGATGAGCAGTTCTTC. Protein product: CSAGGQGFSLDEQFF.

The chain joins TRBV19 to TRBJ1-1; D gene ambiguous. This CDR3 is built from 15 residues. The V and J ends lost 8 bases and 0 bases respectively, with 16 bases between them. The germline CDR1 and CDR2 sequences are LNHDA and SQIVND (reference sequence). CDR3: CASLRAADLNTEAFF. DNA for the CDR3: TGTGCCAGTTTACGTGCGGCAGACTTGAACACTGAAGCTTTCTTT.

A single count supports this clone. J is TRBJ2-7 and V is TRBV7-6; 12 positions match TRBD1. The CDR3 length is 15 residues. CDR1 is SGHVS and CDR2 is FNYEAQ in the germline V gene. After removal of 3 bases from V and 2 bases from J, the junction contained 2 bases not matched to a gene. CDR3 nucleotide sequence: TGTGCCAGCAGCTTGGGGACAGGGGGCCCCTACGAGCAGTACTTC. Amino acid sequence: CASSLGTGGPYEQYF.

This rearrangement joins TRBV4-1 to TRBJ1-1, with D maybe TRBD1 (6 bases). Germline V gives CDR1 MGHRA, CDR2 YSYEKL. Deletions cut 0 bases from V and 3 bases from J, with 11 bases between. The length of the CDR3 is 15 residues. CDR3 loop: CASSQERRGDTEAFF. Here the CDR3 DNA reads TGCGCCAGCAGCCAAGAGAGGAGGGGGGACACTGAAGCTTTCTTT.

The V call is TRBV18, the J call TRBJ1-1, with 9 positions matching TRBD1. The CDR3 loop spans 17 amino acids. Germline V lookup: CDR1 KGHSH, CDR2 LQKENI. V shed 2 bases, J shed 10 bases, and the junction held 17 bases outside the gene matches. This CDR3 is CASSPMSTGGLSERAFF. As DNA, the CDR3 is TGTGCCAGCTCACCAATGAGTACAGGGGGCTTGTCGGAGAGAGCTTTCTTT.

This sequence joins TRBV12-3 or TRBV12-4 and TRBJ2-7; perhaps TRBD2 as D (5 bases). The CDR3 is made up of 12 amino acids. The germline V and J ends were trimmed by 6 bases and 2 bases, with 8 bases remaining between them. This CDR3 reads CASRLATYEQYF. The CDR3 nucleotides read TGTGCCAGCAGGCTAGCAACCTACGAGCAGTACTTC.

J is TRBJ2-3 and V is TRBV28, with a weak D call TRBD1 (6 bases). Trimming stripped 3 bases from V and 3 bases from J, with 16 bases between. From germline, CDR1 is MDHEN and CDR2 SYDVKM. The CDR3 is 16 amino acids. CDR3 in amino acids: CASSFLRFQGTDTQYF. In nucleotides, the CDR3 is TGTGCCAGCAGTTTCCTTAGATTCCAGGGGACAGATACGCAGTATTTT.

The gene calls are TRBV7-3 and TRBJ2-3; 11 bases are a match to TRBD1. The germline V gene has CDR1 SGHTA and CDR2 FQGTGA. With V trimmed by 4 bases and J by 5 bases, 2 bases remained unmatched. The CDR3 runs to 14 residues. The CDR3 DNA is TGTGCCAGCAGCTCCGGGACAGGGGGAGATACGCAGTATTTT. Its protein is CASSSGTGGDTQYF.

The CDR3 region has the DNA TGTGCCAGTAGGACATCCGGGATCAACTATGGCTACACCTTC. Translating it yields CASRTSGINYGYTF. This chain joins TRBV19 and TRBJ1-2; D is unresolved. V lost 6 bases and J 2 bases, leaving 13 bases between the germline ends. There are 14 residues in the CDR3. CDR1 is LNHDA and CDR2 is SQIVND in the germline V gene (reference sequence).

The J gene is TRBJ1-1, the V gene TRBV7-2, with 9 bases fitting TRBD1. CDR3 length equals 16 residues. Germline V CDR1 and CDR2: SGHTA, FQGNSA. V dropped 5 bases and J dropped 5; count of bases not matched to a gene: 12. CDR3 region: CASSPGTGRRRTEAFF. CDR3 in DNA: TGTGCCAGCAGCCCGGGGACAGGGAGAAGGCGTACTGAAGCTTTCTTT.

The V gene is TRBV28, the J gene TRBJ2-7, with a tentative D call TRBD1 (5 bases). V was trimmed by 3 bases and J by 0 bases, leaving 6 bases between them. The CDR3 runs 13 residues. CDR1 MDHEN and CDR2 SYDVKM come from the germline V gene. The CDR3, as DNA: TGTGCCAGCAGTTTCGACAGCTCCTACGAGCAGTACTTC. Translated, it gives CASSFDSSYEQYF.

This chain links TRBV14 with TRBJ2-3, with D uncertain. Germline V CDR1 and CDR2: SGHDN, FVKESK. The germline V and J ends were trimmed by 0 bases and 7 bases, with 11 bases remaining between them. This CDR3 is 14 amino acids long. The CDR3 nucleotides are TGTGCCAGCAGCCAAGATGGGTTGGCGAATACGCAGTATTTT. It specifies CASSQDGLANTQYF. Filled out from reference TRBV14 and TRBJ2-3, the complete variable domain reads EAGVTQFPSHSVIEKGQTVTLRCDPISGHDNLYWYRRVMGKEIKFLLHFVKESKQDESGMPNNRFLAERTGGTYSTLKVQPAELEDSGVYFCASSQDGLANTQYFGPGTRLTVL.

Here the CDR3 DNA reads TGCGCCAGCAGCTTAGGACCCACTGAAGCTTTCTTT. Translated: CASSLGPTEAFF. The chain uses TRBV5-1 and TRBJ1-1; D is unresolved. Trimming took 2 bases from V and 4 from J, leaving 6 bases between them. The CDR3 sequence is 12 residues long. In germline, CDR1 is SGHRS, CDR2 YFSETQ.

The gene calls are TRBV29-1 and TRBJ2-7; 13 nucleotides agree with TRBD2. V lost 6 bases and J lost 0; bases outside the gene matches: 8. The CDR3 totals 16 residues. Germline-derived CDR1 and CDR2 are SQVTM and ANQGSEA. The CDR3 DNA is TGCAGCGTCACGACTAGCGGGGGGTCGAGCTCCTACGAGCAGTACTTC. Protein: CSVTTSGGSSSYEQYF.

This chain connects TRBV3-1 (or the pseudogene TRBV3-2) to TRBJ1-6; maybe TRBD1 (5 bases). The CDR3 contains 14 residues. V was cut by 3 bases and J by 10 bases, with 13 bases left in between. The germline CDR1 and CDR2 sequences are LGHDT and YNNKEL (reference sequence). The CDR3 nucleotides read TGTGCCAGCAGCCATAGTGGGGGGAGCTCACCCCTCCACTTT. Translating gives CASSHSGGSSPLHF.

This chain links TRBV2 with TRBJ2-3; 7 bases are a match to TRBD2. V shed 4 bases, J shed 3 bases, and the junction held 7 bases outside the gene matches. The CDR3 totals 15 residues. The germline CDR1 and CDR2 sequences are SNHLY and FYNNEI. The CDR3 DNA reads TGTGCCAGCAGTGCGCGCGGGGGTTCTACAGATACGCAGTATTTT. Its translation: CASSARGGSTDTQYF.